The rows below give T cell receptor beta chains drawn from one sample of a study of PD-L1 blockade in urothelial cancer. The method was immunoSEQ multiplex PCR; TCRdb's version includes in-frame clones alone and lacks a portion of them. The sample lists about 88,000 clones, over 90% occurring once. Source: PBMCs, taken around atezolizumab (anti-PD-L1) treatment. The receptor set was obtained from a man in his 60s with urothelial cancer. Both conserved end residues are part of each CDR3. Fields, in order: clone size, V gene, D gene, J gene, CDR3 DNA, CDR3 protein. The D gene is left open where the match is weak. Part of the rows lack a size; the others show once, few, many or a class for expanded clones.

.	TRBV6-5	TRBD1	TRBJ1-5	TGTGCCAGCAGCGGACAGGATAGCAATCAGCCCCAGCATTTT	CASSGQDSNQPQHF
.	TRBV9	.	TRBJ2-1	TGTGCCAGCAGCGTAGCTACAAGGGGCCCGGGTTACAATGAGCAGTTCTTC	CASSVATRGPGYNEQFF
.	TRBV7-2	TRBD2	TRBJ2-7	TGTGCCAGCAGCCCCCCGGGGGGAGGCGGCTTCTTTGAGCAGTACTTC	CASSPPGGGGFFEQYF
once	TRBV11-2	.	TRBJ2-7	TGTGCCAGTCAGGGTTTGCGTACGGGCTACGAGCAGTACTTC	CASQGLRTGYEQYF
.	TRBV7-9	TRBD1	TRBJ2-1	TGTGCCAGCAGCTTAGGGGGGACAGGGTACAATGAGCAGTTCTTC	CASSLGGTGYNEQFF
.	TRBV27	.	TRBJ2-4	TGTGCCAGCAGGCCACGGGACTCAAGAAGCATTCAGTACTTC	CASRPRDSRSIQYF
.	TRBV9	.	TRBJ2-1	TGTGCCAGCAGGGCTACCGGAGATCAGAATGAGCAGTTCTTC	CASRATGDQNEQFF
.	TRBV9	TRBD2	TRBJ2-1	TGTGCCAGCAGCGTAGGGAATAGCGGGATGGGTGAGCAGTTCTTC	CASSVGNSGMGEQFF
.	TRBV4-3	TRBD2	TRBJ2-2	TGCGCCAGCAGCCAAGATCCGGGAGGTTGGGGCACCGGGGAGCTGTTTTTT	CASSQDPGGWGTGELFF
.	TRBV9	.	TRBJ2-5	TGTGCCAGCAGCGTACCCGGACTCCTACCCGAGACCCAGTACTTC	CASSVPGLLPETQYF
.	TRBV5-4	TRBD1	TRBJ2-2	TGTGCCAGCAGCGGACAGGGGGACAACACCGGGGAGCTGTTTTTT	CASSGQGDNTGELFF
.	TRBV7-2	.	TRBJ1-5	TGTGCCAGCAGCTTAGTTGGGCAAAGCAATCAGCCCCAGCATTTT	CASSLVGQSNQPQHF
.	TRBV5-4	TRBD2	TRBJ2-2	TGTGCCAGCAGCCCAGGGACTAGCGGGAGAGGTACCGGGGAGCTGTTTTTT	CASSPGTSGRGTGELFF
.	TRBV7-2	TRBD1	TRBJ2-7	TGTGCCAGCAGCTTAGTGGGGACAGGATCCTACGAGCAGTACTTC	CASSLVGTGSYEQYF
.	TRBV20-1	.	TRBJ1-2	TGCAGTGCGCAGGGGAACTATGGCTACACCTTC	CSAQGNYGYTF
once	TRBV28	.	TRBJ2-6	TGTGCCAGCAGGTTGAACAGAGAATATGTTTCTGGGGCCAACGTCCTGACTTTC	CASRLNREYVSGANVLTF
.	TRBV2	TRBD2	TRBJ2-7	TGTGCCAGCAGTGAATCTCCACTAGCGGGAGGGCCGGGGGAGCAGTACTTC	CASSESPLAGGPGEQYF
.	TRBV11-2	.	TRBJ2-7	TGTGCCAGCAGCCCCGACAGTAGCTCCTACGAGCAGTACTTC	CASSPDSSSYEQYF
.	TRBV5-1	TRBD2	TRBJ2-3	TGCGCCAGCAGCATGACTAGCGGGGAAGATACGCAGTATTTT	CASSMTSGEDTQYF
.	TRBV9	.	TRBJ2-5	TGTGCCAGTGGCCCGGGGATCCAAGAGACCCAGTACTTC	CASGPGIQETQYF
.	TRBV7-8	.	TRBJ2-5	TGTGCCAGCAGCTTATCCCGTGTAGCAGTACGAGAGACCCAGTACTTC	CASSLSRVAVRETQYF
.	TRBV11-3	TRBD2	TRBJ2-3	TGTGCCAGCAGCCCCTGGGTCCATGGCCGGGGGGATAGCACAGATACGCAGTATTTT	CASSPWVHGRGDSTDTQYF
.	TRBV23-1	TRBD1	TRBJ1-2	TGCGCCAGCAGTCACGGGAGCAGGGACAGGGAATTCTATGGCTACACCTTC	CASSHGSRDREFYGYTF
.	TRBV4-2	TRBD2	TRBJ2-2	TGTGCCAGCAGCCAAGATGCCGGGACTAGCGGGTACAACACCGGGGAGCTGTTTTTT	CASSQDAGTSGYNTGELFF
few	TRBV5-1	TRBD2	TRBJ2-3	TGCGCCAGCAGCTCGCGTGGCGGCGGGGGGGCACGGGATACGCAGTATTTT	CASSSRGGGGARDTQYF
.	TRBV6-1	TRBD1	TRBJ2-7	TGTGCCAGCAGTGAAGAGGGGACAGAAATCTACGAGCAGTACTTC	CASSEEGTEIYEQYF
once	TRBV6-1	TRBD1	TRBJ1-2	TGTGCCAGCAGACAGGGGCCTCTCTATGGCTACACCTTC	CASRQGPLYGYTF
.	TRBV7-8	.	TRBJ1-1	TGTGCCAGCAGCTTAGCGCCCCCGGGGGGGACGAACACTGAAGCTTTCTTT	CASSLAPPGGTNTEAFF
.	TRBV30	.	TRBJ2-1	TGTGCCTGGAGTGTACTAGCTCCCAATGAGCAGTTCTTC	CAWSVLAPNEQFF
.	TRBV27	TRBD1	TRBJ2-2	TGTGCCAGCAGTTTAATTATGGGACAGGGGAACACCGGGGAGCTGTTTTTT	CASSLIMGQGNTGELFF
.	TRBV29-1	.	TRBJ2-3	TGCAGCGTTGATGGGAGAGGTTTTGGCAGCACAGATACGCAGTATTTT	CSVDGRGFGSTDTQYF
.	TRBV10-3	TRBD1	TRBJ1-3	TGTGCCATCAGTCCCGGGACAGGGGATGGAAACACCATATATTTT	CAISPGTGDGNTIYF
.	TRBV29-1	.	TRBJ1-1	TGCAGCACAACGGGGAGTGGCACTGAAGCTTTCTTT	CSTTGSGTEAFF